What follows describes a single T cell receptor (beta chain). The data are from a study of cytomegalovirus exposure and HLA in healthy donors. Only in-frame clones appear in the TCRdb table, and some are missing; sequencing was by immunoSEQ multiplex PCR. The sample holds 100,000 to 150,000 clones, about 96% seen once. The ends lost 2 bases at V and 6 bases at J; junction bases unmatched: 15. The germline gives CDR1 MNHEY, CDR2 SMNVEV (reference sequence). CDR3 length: 18 amino acids. The chain couples TRBV27 to TRBJ1-2, with 10 bases that match TRBD1. Sequencing was carried out using PBMCs. This TCR derives from a man aged 18 to 29 in good health and CMV-seronegative. The CDR3 here is CASSLTLLFGTGEDGYTF. CDR3 DNA: TGTGCCAGCAGTTTAACTTTACTCTTCGGGACAGGGGAAGATGGCTACACCTTC.